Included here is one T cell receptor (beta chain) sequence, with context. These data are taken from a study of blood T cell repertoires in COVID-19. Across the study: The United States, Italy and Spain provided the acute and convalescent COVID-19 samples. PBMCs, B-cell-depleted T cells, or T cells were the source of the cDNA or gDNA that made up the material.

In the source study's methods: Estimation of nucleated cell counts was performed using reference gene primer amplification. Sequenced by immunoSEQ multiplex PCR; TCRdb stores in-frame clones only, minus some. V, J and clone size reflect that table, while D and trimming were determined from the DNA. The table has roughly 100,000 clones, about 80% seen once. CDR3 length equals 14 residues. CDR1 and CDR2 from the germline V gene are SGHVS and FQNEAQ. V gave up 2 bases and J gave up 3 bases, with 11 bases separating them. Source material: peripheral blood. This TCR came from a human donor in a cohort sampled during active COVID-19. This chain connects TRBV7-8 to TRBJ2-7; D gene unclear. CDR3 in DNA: TGTGCCAGCAGCTTAAGGTCTAGAAGCTACGAGCAGTACTTC. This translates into CASSLRSRSYEQYF.